The 4 T cell receptor beta chains below were found in one sample sequenced in a study of shared T cell receptors in the human thymus. The method was immunoSEQ multiplex PCR; TCRdb's version includes in-frame clones alone and lacks a portion of them. The data show 630,000 or so clones, 70% to 90% seen once. This sample also appeared in a second study, on human thymus T cells.

The material sequenced was thymocytes. The origin of the receptors is a boy younger than two with a congenital heart defect.

J is TRBJ2-7 and V is TRBV13; the match to TRBD1 covers 7 bases. The V and J ends lost 5 bases and 2 bases, in that order; junction bases with no gene match: 12. Looked up from germline, CDR1 is PRHDT and CDR2 is FYEKMQ (reference sequence). The CDR3 has 16 amino acids. CDR3 nucleotide sequence: TGTGCCAGCAGCACAAAAACGACAGGGCCGACCTACGAGCAGTACTTC. Protein: CASSTKTTGPTYEQYF.

This clone was counted a few times. J is TRBJ2-3 and V is TRBV5-6; D is possibly TRBD1 (8 bases). The V and J ends lost 6 bases and 1 base respectively, with 15 bases between them. This CDR3 comprises 15 residues. CDR1 and CDR2 (germline): SGHDT, YYEEEE. The DNA of the CDR3 is TGTGCCAGCATCCCACAGGGGGGGGGCACAGATACGCAGTATTTT. It is translated as CASIPQGGGTDTQYF.

This CDR3 is CASSIDHRSYEQYF. In DNA form, the CDR3 reads TGTGCCAGTAGTATAGATCATCGGTCTTACGAGCAGTACTTC. The chain uses TRBV19 and TRBJ2-7; D not resolved. Looked up from germline, CDR1 is LNHDA and CDR2 is SQIVND (reference sequence). CDR3 length: 14 residues. V lost 0 bases to trimming and J lost 4 bases, with 10 bases between them.

The chain carries TRBV6-5 and TRBJ2-7; D may be TRBD1 (5 bases). Germline CDR1 reads MNHEY; CDR2 reads SVGAGI. Trimming pared 5 bases from V and 2 bases from J, leaving 13 bases between. The CDR3 covers 14 residues. Here the CDR3 reads CASSKPGIPYEQYF. The CDR3 coding sequence is TGTGCCAGCAGTAAACCAGGGATTCCCTACGAGCAGTACTTC.